This passage covers 20 T cell receptor beta chains from one sample sequenced in a study of vaccination effects on CD4 cells after COVID-19. TCRdb's copy holds only in-frame clones and misses some; the assay was immunoSEQ multiplex PCR. The sample has some 79,000 clones, 70% to 75% seen once. Prior to sequencing, the ViraFEST assay stimulated PBMC with viral peptide pools, which expanded the antigen-specific CD4+ T cells. With 9 to 11 days of culture completed, CD4+ T cells were isolated. Their cognate antigens are unknown. The starting material was CD4+ T cells from PBMCs cultured with HCoV-229E spike peptides, obtained before COVID-19 vaccination. All receptors derive from a human donor who received a COVID-19 vaccine.

V is TRBV7-9 and J is TRBJ2-1; unclear D gene. V lost 5 bases and J 6 bases, leaving 17 bases between the germline ends. The CDR3 consists of 15 residues. In germline, CDR1 is SEHNR, CDR2 FQNEAQ (reference sequence). The CDR3 region is CASSGRNVAGNEQFF. Here the CDR3 DNA reads TGTGCCAGCAGCGGCAGAAACGTAGCAGGCAATGAGCAGTTCTTC.

The chain recombines TRBV6-5 with TRBJ1-5, with 7 bases that match TRBD1. V lost 6 bases, J lost 5 bases, and 10 bases stayed unmatched. The CDR3 is 15 amino acids. Germline values: CDR1 MNHEY, CDR2 SVGAGI. DNA for the CDR3: TGTGCCAGCAGCAGGACAGGTAAAGGGGATCAGCCCCAGCATTTT. Its translation: CASSRTGKGDQPQHF.

The gene calls are TRBV6-2 or TRBV6-3 and TRBJ2-7; D could derive from TRBD1 or TRBD2 (5 bases each). The CDR3 sequence is 14 residues long. The V end lost 4 bases, the J end lost 0 bases, and 10 bases lay between the germline ends. The germline V gene encodes CDR1 MNHEY and CDR2 SVGEGT. CDR3 protein: CASSWGSSSYEQYV. The CDR3, as DNA: TGTGCCAGCAGTTGGGGGTCTAGCTCCTACGAGCAGTACGTC.

The chain has TRBV6-6 and TRBJ2-1, with unresolved D. The V end lost 8 bases, the J end lost 0 bases, and 14 bases lay between the germline ends. The CDR3 is 15 residues long. Germline values: CDR1 MNHNY, CDR2 SVGAGI (reference sequence). CDR3 DNA: TGTGCCAGCGGTCCGACCGTGAGCTCCTACAATGAGCAGTTCTTC. Translated, it gives CASGPTVSSYNEQFF.

V and J are TRBV5-4 and TRBJ1-3; D remains unclear. In germline, CDR1 is SGHNT, CDR2 YYREEE (reference sequence). The CDR3 is 15 amino acids. The ends were cut back, 1 base at V and 0 bases at J, with 8 bases in the middle. CDR3 loop: CASSLNGGSGNTIYF. The DNA of the CDR3 is TGTGCCAGCAGCTTGAACGGCGGCTCTGGAAACACCATATATTTT.

The CDR3 reads CASSDSGGVNTEAFF. The CDR3 DNA is TGTGCCAGCAGTGACTCCGGGGGAGTGAACACTGAAGCTTTCTTT. The V and J genes are TRBV6-4 and TRBJ1-1; possible D gene TRBD1, 5 bases. CDR1 and CDR2 (germline): MRHNA, SNTAGT. The CDR3 loop spans 15 amino acids. Trimming removed 0 bases at V and 0 bases at J, with 8 bases between.

This chain joins TRBV5-6 and TRBJ2-1; weak D call: TRBD2 (7 bases). CDR1 and CDR2 (germline): SGHDT, YYEEEE. Trimming shortened V by 2 bases and J by 2 bases, and 11 bases separated the two germline ends. The CDR3 has 15 residues. The CDR3 spells CASSFRGGTYNEQFF. The DNA of the CDR3 is TGTGCCAGCAGCTTTAGGGGGGGCACCTACAATGAGCAGTTCTTC.

This clone was counted once. Relative to the germline gene, one junction end is altered; a read error may explain this. This chain joins TRBV27 and TRBJ1-5; perhaps TRBD1 as D (6 bases). Germline V gene sequence: CDR1 MNHEY, CDR2 SMNVEV (reference sequence). The CDR3 length is 14 residues. CDR3 residues: CASRFQGSNQPQHF. In DNA form, the CDR3 reads TGTGCCAGCCGTTTTCAGGGGAGCAATCAGCCCCAGCATTTT.

The rearrangement links TRBV6-5 to TRBJ2-7, with TRBD1 matching over 8 bases. The V segment lost 5 bases and the J segment 3 bases; nucleotides outside the gene matches: 9. The CDR3 is 15 amino acids. CDR1 is MNHEY, CDR2 SVGAGI, per germline. CDR3 sequence: CASSPGQGQLYEQYV. In DNA, the CDR3 is TGTGCCAGCAGTCCCGGACAGGGTCAGCTCTACGAGCAGTACGTC.

The chain combines TRBV4-3 with TRBJ2-2; D possibly corresponds to TRBD1 (6 bases). The V and J ends lost 1 base and 2 bases respectively, with 20 bases between them. This CDR3 is built from 19 residues. Germline CDR1 LGHNA, CDR2 YSLEER. The CDR3 nucleotides are TGCGCCAGCAGCCAAGGGATGGTACGGCAGGGGAGTAACACCGGGGAGCTGTTTTTT. This sequence encodes CASSQGMVRQGSNTGELFF.

The rearrangement uses TRBV7-2 and TRBJ1-1; no reliable D call. Germline-derived CDR1 and CDR2 are SGHTA and FQGNSA. This CDR3 has 13 amino acids. Trimming cost V 0 bases and J 1 base, with 3 bases left between them. In DNA form, the CDR3 reads TGTGCCAGCAGCTTAGCCAGGAACACTGAAGCTTTCTTT. It encodes CASSLARNTEAFF.

The chain joins TRBV2 to TRBJ1-3; no reliable D call. Germline V gives CDR1 SNHLY, CDR2 FYNNEI. The CDR3 runs 16 residues. V was shortened by 3 bases and J by 0 bases, with 12 bases between the two germline ends. CDR3 bases: TGTGCCAGCAGTGAGAGACGGCTCAGCTCTGGAAACACCATATATTTT. This gives the protein CASSERRLSSGNTIYF.

The J gene is TRBJ1-4, the V gene TRBV6-6; no firm D call. This CDR3 contains 11 residues. V gave up 5 bases and J gave up 6 bases, with 4 bases separating them. Germline CDR1 and CDR2: MNHNY and SVGAGI (reference sequence). The DNA for the CDR3 is TGTGCCAGCAGTCAGGATGAAAAACTGTTTTTT. It is translated as CASSQDEKLFF.

This chain links TRBV7-2 with TRBJ2-3; possibly TRBD2 for D (6 bases). Germline V gives CDR1 SGHTA, CDR2 FQGNSA. V lost 4 bases, J lost 4 bases, and 15 bases lay in between. The CDR3 covers 15 residues. CDR3 region: CASSSRRGGADTQYF. DNA of the CDR3: TGTGCCAGCAGCTCCCGAAGGGGAGGCGCAGATACGCAGTATTTT.

The gene calls are TRBV5-5 and TRBJ1-5; TRBD1 agrees at 9 bases. The J segment lost 9 bases and the V segment lost 2 bases, leaving 6 bases of the junction unmatched. The CDR3 is 14 residues long. Germline CDR1 reads SGHKS; CDR2 reads YYEKEE (reference sequence). Here the CDR3 DNA reads TGTGCCAGCAGCTTAGCCGGGACAGGGTTGCCCCAGCATTTT. This codes for CASSLAGTGLPQHF.

The V call is TRBV6-6, the J call TRBJ1-1, with a tentative D call TRBD1 (6 bases). Trimming shortened V by 6 bases and J by 1 base, and 12 bases separated the two germline ends. The CDR3 is made up of 14 amino acids. The germline gives CDR1 MNHNY, CDR2 SVGAGI (reference sequence). CDR3 amino acids: CASSRQVSNTEAFF. The CDR3 nucleotides are TGTGCCAGCAGCCGACAGGTTTCGAACACTGAAGCTTTCTTT.

The chain combines TRBV27 with TRBJ1-5, with D hard to call. Per germline, CDR1 MNHEY and CDR2 SMNVEV (reference sequence). The length of the CDR3 is 13 residues. Trimming stripped 5 bases from V and 4 bases from J, with 9 bases between. CDR3 residues: CASSRTENQPQHF. The DNA for the CDR3 is TGTGCCAGCAGTCGGACGGAGAATCAGCCCCAGCATTTT.

The CDR3 region has the DNA TGTGCCACCAGCAGACCAGGACAGCCGAACACCGGGGAGCTGTTTTTT. It translates to CATSRPGQPNTGELFF. J is TRBJ2-2 and V is TRBV15; a possible D gene is TRBD1 (6 bases). V was cut by 2 bases and J by 0 bases, with 10 bases left in between. Germline-derived CDR1 and CDR2 are LNHNV and YYDKDF (reference sequence). The CDR3 totals 16 residues.

The chain carries TRBV6-5 and TRBJ1-2, with D hard to call. V lost 6 bases to trimming and J lost 8 bases, with 19 bases between them. The CDR3 spans 14 residues. Germline CDR1 and CDR2: MNHEY and SVGAGI. CDR3 DNA: TGTGCCAGCAGAAACGGACGGAGGACGTGGGGCTACACCTTC. Translation gives CASRNGRRTWGYTF.

The V call is TRBV6-5, the J call TRBJ1-5; possibly TRBD1 for D (5 bases). V lost 5 bases, J lost 1 base, and 9 bases lay in between. Germline values: CDR1 MNHEY, CDR2 SVGAGI. The CDR3 has 14 amino acids. In nucleotides, the CDR3 is TGTGCCAGCAGTCGGGACGGAAGCAATCAGCCCCAGCATTTT. It yields the protein CASSRDGSNQPQHF.